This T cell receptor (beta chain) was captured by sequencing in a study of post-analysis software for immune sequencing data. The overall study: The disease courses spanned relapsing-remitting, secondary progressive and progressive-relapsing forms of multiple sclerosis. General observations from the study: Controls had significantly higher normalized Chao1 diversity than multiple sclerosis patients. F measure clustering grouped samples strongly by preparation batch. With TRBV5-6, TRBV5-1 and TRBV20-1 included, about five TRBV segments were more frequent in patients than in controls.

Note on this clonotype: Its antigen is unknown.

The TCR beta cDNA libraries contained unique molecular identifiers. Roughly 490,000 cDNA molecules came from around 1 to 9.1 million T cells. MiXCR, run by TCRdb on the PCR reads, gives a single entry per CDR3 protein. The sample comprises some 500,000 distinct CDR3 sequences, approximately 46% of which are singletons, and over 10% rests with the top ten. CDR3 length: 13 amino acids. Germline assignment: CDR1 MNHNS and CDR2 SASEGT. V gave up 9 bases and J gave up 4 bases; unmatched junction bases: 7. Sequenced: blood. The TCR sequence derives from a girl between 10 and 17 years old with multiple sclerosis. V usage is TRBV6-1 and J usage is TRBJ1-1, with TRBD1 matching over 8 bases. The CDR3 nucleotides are TGTGCCAGTAGACAGGGGCTAGGCACTGAAGCTTTCTTT. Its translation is CASRQGLGTEAFF.